These 28 T cell receptor beta chains share one sample of origin, sequenced in a study of shared clonotypes between healthy human individuals. TCRdb keeps only in-frame clones here, not all; method: immunoSEQ multiplex PCR. The table has over a million clones, roughly 96% seen once; the top ten hold roughly 1.1%. Sequenced material: naive CD4+ T cells sorted from blood. Subset given: CD45RA+ positively selected. The receptors were gathered from a man younger than 45 in good health.

The CDR3: CASSLADRGHEQYF. The CDR3 nucleotides are TGTGCCAGCAGCTTAGCAGACAGGGGCCACGAGCAGTACTTC. The chain combines TRBV7-6 with TRBJ2-7; 8 bases line up with TRBD1. The CDR3 loop spans 14 amino acids. After removal of 0 bases from V and 5 bases from J, the junction contained 3 bases not matched to a gene. The germline CDR1 and CDR2 sequences are SGHVS and FNYEAQ.

This clone appeared a single time. J is TRBJ1-2 and V is TRBV19; D is unclear. V lost 3 bases and J 3 bases, leaving 26 bases between the germline ends. CDR1 is LNHDA, CDR2 SQIVND, per germline (reference sequence). The CDR3 is made up of 19 amino acids. The CDR3 region is CASSIGLAGLKRTHYGYTF. For the CDR3, the DNA is TGTGCCAGTAGTATCGGACTAGCTGGACTCAAACGGACTCACTATGGCTACACCTTC.

Regarding this clone: Other nucleotide sequences in the sample specify the same CDR3. This chain uses TRBV6-5 with TRBJ1-2; D is possibly TRBD1 (6 bases). The CDR3 has 11 amino acids. CDR1 is MNHEY, CDR2 SVGAGI, per germline. Trimming cost V 2 bases and J 14 bases, with 12 bases left between them. The CDR3 DNA is TGTGCCAGCAGTTACGGCCAGGGGCGGACCTTC. Translating gives CASSYGQGRTF.

The rearrangement uses TRBV11-1 and TRBJ2-7; 9 positions match TRBD2. Germline CDR1 is SGHAT and CDR2 is FQDESV (reference sequence). The CDR3 extends over 14 amino acids. V shed 7 bases, J shed 4 bases, and the junction held 8 bases outside the gene matches. The CDR3, as DNA: TGTGCCAGCAATCGGCGGGAGGGTACGTACGAGCAGTACTTC. It codes for CASNRREGTYEQYF.

V and J are TRBV6-1 and TRBJ2-7; D gene ambiguous. Germline V gene sequence: CDR1 MNHNS, CDR2 SASEGT. CDR3 length: 12 amino acids. Trimming shortened V by 7 bases and J by 3 bases, and 10 bases separated the two germline ends. DNA for the CDR3: TGTGCCAGCACCGCGAATATCTACGAGCAGTACTTC. This translates into CASTANIYEQYF.

The genes are TRBV9 and TRBJ2-3, with TRBD2 matching 9 bases. The length of the CDR3 is 18 residues. Losses at the gene ends were 2 bases for V and 5 bases for J; bases not matched to a gene: 15. Germline lookup yields CDR1 SGDLS and CDR2 YYNGEE. The CDR3 loop is CASSVDIFEREVEDTQYF. Here the CDR3 DNA reads TGTGCCAGCAGCGTCGATATCTTCGAGCGGGAGGTGGAAGATACGCAGTATTTT.

This sequence joins TRBV4-2 and TRBJ2-1, with 14 positions matching TRBD2. The CDR3 extends over 19 amino acids. Trimming took 2 bases from V and 6 from J; bases not matched to a gene: 12. Germline V gene data show CDR1 as LGHNA and CDR2 as YNFKEQ. As DNA, the CDR3 is TGTGCCAGCAGCCAATTGGCCGGGACTAGCGGGAGATTGGGCAATGAGCAGTTCTTC. Translation gives CASSQLAGTSGRLGNEQFF.

This chain uses TRBV6-5 with TRBJ2-3, with 11 bases identical to TRBD1. The CDR3 runs 15 residues. Germline V gene data show CDR1 as MNHEY and CDR2 as SVGAGI. With 6 bases clipped from V and 4 bases from J, the junction kept 6 bases outside the gene matches. CDR3 loop: CASRRTGGGADTQYF. CDR3 DNA: TGTGCCAGCAGGCGGACAGGGGGCGGTGCAGATACGCAGTATTTT.

V is TRBV5-1 and J is TRBJ2-7; either TRBD1 or TRBD2 may fit D (5 bases each). This CDR3 contains 13 residues. V was cut by 4 bases and J by 1 base, with 9 bases left in between. Germline CDR1 and CDR2: SGHRS and YFSETQ. The CDR3 spells CASSRDQSYEQYF. DNA for the CDR3: TGCGCCAGCAGCCGGGACCAATCCTACGAGCAGTACTTC.

Regarding this clone: This sample also contains other DNA sequences that code for the same CDR3. V and J are TRBV20-1 and TRBJ1-2, with D possibly TRBD1 on 6 matching bases. This CDR3 comprises 10 residues. Germline loops: CDR1 DFQATT, CDR2 SNEGSKA (reference sequence). With 4 bases removed from V and 8 bases from J, the gap between germline ends came to 8 bases. The CDR3 spells CSATGDGYTF. The CDR3 DNA reads TGCAGTGCTACAGGGGACGGCTACACCTTC.

The chain uses TRBV29-1 and TRBJ1-1; no firm D call. V was cut by 0 bases and J by 0 bases, with 8 bases left in between. The CDR3 sequence is 14 residues long. The germline V gene encodes CDR1 SQVTM and CDR2 ANQGSEA. CDR3 bases: TGCAGCGTTGAAGACCACATCATGAACACTGAAGCTTTCTTT. It encodes CSVEDHIMNTEAFF.

The rearrangement uses TRBV10-3 and TRBJ1-2; TRBD1 might be the D (5 bases). V lost 3 bases and J 4 bases, leaving 18 bases between the germline ends. Germline loops: CDR1 ENHRY, CDR2 SYGVKD. CDR3 size: 16 residues. CDR3 amino acids: CAISDSGLPRGYGYTF. As DNA, the CDR3 is TGTGCCATCAGTGACTCGGGACTCCCAAGGGGCTATGGCTACACCTTC.

The chain recombines TRBV19 with TRBJ2-7; TRBD2 aligns across 15 bases. The ends lost 5 bases at V and 5 bases at J; junction bases unmatched: 4. Germline V lookup: CDR1 LNHDA, CDR2 SQIVND (reference sequence). This CDR3 has 15 amino acids. CDR3 bases: TGTGCCAGTAGTTTTTGGACTAGCGGGAGGGACGAGCAGTACTTC. Translated, it gives CASSFWTSGRDEQYF.

This chain joins TRBV6-6 and TRBJ2-7; 12 bases line up with TRBD2. This CDR3 is built from 14 residues. Germline V CDR1 and CDR2: MNHNY, SVGAGI (reference sequence). With V trimmed by 4 bases and J by 6 bases, 4 bases remained unmatched. The CDR3: CASSSSGRDGEQYF. CDR3 in DNA: TGTGCCAGCAGTTCTAGCGGGAGGGATGGCGAGCAGTACTTC.

The chain carries TRBV19 and TRBJ2-7; 8 nucleotides match TRBD2. Looked up from germline, CDR1 is LNHDA and CDR2 is SQIVND (reference sequence). V was clipped by 6 bases and J by 4 bases; unmatched bases: 5. The length of the CDR3 is 13 residues. The CDR3 protein is CASRLADQYEQYF. The CDR3 nucleotides are TGTGCCAGTAGACTAGCGGACCAATACGAGCAGTACTTC.

V is TRBV6-6 and J is TRBJ2-3, with 15 nucleotides matching TRBD2. Germline V lookup: CDR1 MNHNY, CDR2 SVGAGI (reference sequence). V shed 6 bases, J shed 6 bases, and the junction held 7 bases outside the gene matches. CDR3 size: 16 residues. CDR3: CASSRGTSGRLDTQYF. The DNA of the CDR3 is TGTGCCAGCAGCCGGGGGACTAGCGGGAGGTTGGATACGCAGTATTTT.

V and J are TRBV2 and TRBJ1-5, with D possibly being TRBD1 (5 bases). This CDR3 has 16 residues. Germline V CDR1 and CDR2: SNHLY, FYNNEI. V was pared by 3 bases and J by 0 bases, with 12 bases between. CDR3 coding DNA: TGTGCCAGCAGTGATGGGGCCGGATTTAGCAATCAGCCCCAGCATTTT. Its protein product is CASSDGAGFSNQPQHF.

This chain connects TRBV28 to TRBJ2-2; TRBD1 agrees at 9 bases. The junction had 11 bases not matched to a gene; V was cut back by 4 bases and J by 2 bases. The CDR3 has 18 residues. Germline V CDR1 and CDR2: MDHEN, SYDVKM. The CDR3 DNA is TGTGCCAGCAGTTACCGGGACAGGGTTTTATTCAACACCGGGGAGCTGTTTTTT. Its translation: CASSYRDRVLFNTGELFF.

The rearrangement joins TRBV9 to TRBJ2-3; no clear D. Germline V gene sequence: CDR1 SGDLS, CDR2 YYNGEE. The CDR3 is 13 amino acids. The V end lost 4 bases, the J end lost 4 bases, and 10 bases lay between the germline ends. DNA for the CDR3: TGTGCCAGCAGCCCTAGGAACCCAGATACGCAGTATTTT. Its translation is CASSPRNPDTQYF. Together with reference TRBV9 and TRBJ2-3, the CDR3 gives the full variable domain: DSGVTQTPKHLITATGQRVTLRCSPRSGDLSVYWYQQSLDQGLQFLIQYYNGEERAKGNILERFSAQQFPDLHSELNLSSLELGDSALYFCASSPRNPDTQYFGPGTRLTVL.

This clone showed up just once. V gene TRBV6-5 combines with J gene TRBJ2-1, with 10 bases aligning to TRBD2. The CDR3 sequence is 15 residues long. Germline values: CDR1 MNHEY, CDR2 SVGAGI. V lost 8 bases, J lost 3 bases, and 7 bases stayed unmatched. CDR3 loop: CASAKREGLYNEQFF. CDR3 nucleotide sequence: TGTGCCAGCGCAAAGCGGGAGGGCCTCTACAATGAGCAGTTCTTC.

The rearrangement uses TRBV5-5 and TRBJ2-7; 9 positions match TRBD1. Germline CDR1 reads SGHKS; CDR2 reads YYEKEE (reference sequence). The CDR3 is 16 amino acids. The J segment lost 2 bases and the V segment lost 4 bases, leaving 10 bases of the junction unmatched. The CDR3 protein is CASSRYRDRVTYEQYF. In nucleotides, the CDR3 is TGTGCCAGCAGCAGATACCGGGACAGGGTTACCTACGAGCAGTACTTC.

In DNA, the CDR3 is TGCGCCAGCAGCTTGTGGAGGGGTGAGGAAAAACTGTTTTTT. It codes for CASSLWRGEEKLFF. The V gene is TRBV5-1, the J gene TRBJ1-4, with D possibly TRBD1 on 5 matching bases. The CDR3 runs to 14 residues. The V gene's germline CDR1 is SGHRS and CDR2 YFSETQ. Between the trimmed V and J ends, which lost 1 base and 8 bases, there was a span of 12 bases.

The J gene is TRBJ2-1, the V gene TRBV10-3, with a weak D call TRBD2 (6 bases). Germline V gene lookup returns CDR1 ENHRY and CDR2 SYGVKD. The CDR3 length is 17 residues. Trimming removed 0 bases from V and 3 bases from J, with 15 bases in between. In DNA, the CDR3 is TGTGCCATCAGTGAGTCTGCGGGACTCTACCTCTACAATGAGCAGTTCTTC. Protein product: CAISESAGLYLYNEQFF.

The V call is TRBV19, the J call TRBJ2-1, with 11 bases identical to TRBD1. Germline V gene data show CDR1 as LNHDA and CDR2 as SQIVND (reference sequence). V dropped 7 bases and J dropped 4; count of bases not matched to a gene: 6. The CDR3 is 15 amino acids. The CDR3 DNA reads as TGTGCCAGTATTAAGGACAGGGGGCCTTACAATGAGCAGTTCTTC. This translates into CASIKDRGPYNEQFF.

V and J are TRBV29-1 and TRBJ2-7; tentatively, D is TRBD1 (5 bases). This CDR3 comprises 11 residues. The germline V and J ends were trimmed by 6 bases and 0 bases, with 6 bases remaining between them. Germline assignment: CDR1 SQVTM and CDR2 ANQGSEA. The CDR3 region is CSVQGSYEQYF. The CDR3 coding sequence is TGCAGCGTCCAGGGCTCCTACGAGCAGTACTTC.

This clone was observed a single time. This sequence joins TRBV27 and TRBJ2-1; D is possibly TRBD2 (7 bases). V shed 5 bases and J shed 3 bases, with 23 bases lying between them. This CDR3 has 18 amino acids. From germline, CDR1 is MNHEY and CDR2 SMNVEV (reference sequence). Written as DNA, the CDR3 is TGTGCCAGCAGTCGGGGGGCTGGCGGGAGAACCCTCTACAATGAGCAGTTCTTC. Its protein is CASSRGAGGRTLYNEQFF.

This clone has a handful of counts. This chain links TRBV29-1 with TRBJ2-1; no firm D call. Deletions cut 5 bases from V and 3 bases from J, with 5 bases between. CDR3 size: 11 residues. Germline loops: CDR1 SQVTM, CDR2 ANQGSEA. The CDR3 loop is CSVSVYNEQFF. The DNA for the CDR3 is TGCAGCGTTAGCGTCTACAATGAGCAGTTCTTC.

The V gene is TRBV29-1, the J gene TRBJ2-2; D may correspond to TRBD1 or TRBD2 (5 bases each). V shed 7 bases and J shed 0 bases, with 18 bases lying between them. This CDR3 is 16 amino acids long. Germline V gives CDR1 SQVTM, CDR2 ANQGSEA. DNA of the CDR3: TGCAGCGCTGGGGGAAGAGGGGCCTCGAACACCGGGGAGCTGTTTTTT. Translation gives CSAGGRGASNTGELFF.